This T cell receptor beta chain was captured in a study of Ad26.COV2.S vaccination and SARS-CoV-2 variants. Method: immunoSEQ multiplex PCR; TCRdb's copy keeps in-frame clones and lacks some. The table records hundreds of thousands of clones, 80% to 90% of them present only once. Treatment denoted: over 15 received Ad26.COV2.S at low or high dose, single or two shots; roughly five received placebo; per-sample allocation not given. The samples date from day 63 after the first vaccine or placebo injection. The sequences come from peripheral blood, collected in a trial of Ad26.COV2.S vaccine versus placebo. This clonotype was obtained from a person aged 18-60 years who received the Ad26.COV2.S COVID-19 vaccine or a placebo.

CDR3 nucleotide sequence: TGTGCCAGCAGAGCCGCCAGCTGGGATGGCTACACCTTC. It is translated as CASRAASWDGYTF. The chain joins TRBV6-5 to TRBJ1-2; D gene unclear. Trimming removed 6 bases at V and 6 bases at J, with 14 bases between. The CDR3 is 13 amino acids. Germline CDR1 MNHEY, CDR2 SVGAGI.